This is a list of T cell receptor beta chains from one sample in a study of molecular identifiers for immune sequencing clone quantification. TCRdb re-called the PCR reads with MiXCR, one entry per CDR3 protein. The table shows approximately 630,000 distinct CDR3 sequences, with roughly 27% occurring only once. Sequencing was carried out using naive CD8+ T cells from blood, with Jurkat cell RNA spiked in. Receptors originate from a human donor in good health. Some libraries in this study had Jurkat cell RNA spiked in. The CDR3 runs from the conserved cysteine through the conserved F or W. D genes are given only for firm matches. The size of a clone is reported for some rows only, either as once, few or many, or as a class for expanded clones.

CDR3: CSAPGGGSYNEQFF; J: TRBJ2-1; size: many; V: TRBV20-1; D: -
CDR3: CSVATGGNTEAFF; J: TRBJ1-1; size: -; V: TRBV29-1; D: TRBD1
CDR3: CASSAWTGYEQYF; J: TRBJ2-7; size: many; V: TRBV7-2; D: -
CDR3: CASSLTGQHYGYTF; J: TRBJ1-2; size: many; V: TRBV5-1; D: -
CDR3: CASSVVAGPSGETQYF; J: TRBJ2-5; size: few; V: TRBV9; D: -
CDR3: CASSPGGSLYEQYF; J: TRBJ2-7; size: many; V: TRBV5-6; D: -
CDR3: CASGLAGGASTDTQYF; J: TRBJ2-3; size: few; V: TRBV6-2/TRBV6-3; D: TRBD2
CDR3: CASSQISGTSGNEQFF; J: TRBJ2-1; size: -; V: TRBV3-1; D: TRBD2
CDR3: CASSLSSASSYGQYF; J: TRBJ2-7; size: -; V: TRBV7-6; D: -
CDR3: CASSIFSGGVVETQYF; J: TRBJ2-5; size: -; V: TRBV11-2; D: TRBD2
CDR3: CASSFSLRYTEAFF; J: TRBJ1-1; size: many; V: TRBV28; D: -
CDR3: CSGGGGRSTEAFF; J: TRBJ1-1; size: -; V: TRBV29-1; D: -
CDR3: CASRHNNYGYTF; J: TRBJ1-2; size: -; V: TRBV19; D: -
CDR3: CASSQAPGQGTYEQYF; J: TRBJ2-7; size: many; V: TRBV4-2; D: TRBD1